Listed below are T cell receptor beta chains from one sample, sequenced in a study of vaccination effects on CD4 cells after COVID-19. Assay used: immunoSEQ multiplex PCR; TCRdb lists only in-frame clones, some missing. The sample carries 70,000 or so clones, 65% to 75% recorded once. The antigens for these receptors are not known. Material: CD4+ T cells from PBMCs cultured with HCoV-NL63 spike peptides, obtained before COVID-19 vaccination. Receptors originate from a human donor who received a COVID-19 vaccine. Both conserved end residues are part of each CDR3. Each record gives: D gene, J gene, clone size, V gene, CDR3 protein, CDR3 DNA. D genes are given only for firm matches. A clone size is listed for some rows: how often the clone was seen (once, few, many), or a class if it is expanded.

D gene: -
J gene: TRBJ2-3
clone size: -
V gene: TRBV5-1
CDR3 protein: CASSQQGTDTQYF
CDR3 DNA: TGCGCCAGCAGCCAACAGGGCACAGATACGCAGTATTTT

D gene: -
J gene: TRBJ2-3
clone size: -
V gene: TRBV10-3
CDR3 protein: CAIRGLSEITDTQYF
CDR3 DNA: TGTGCCATCAGGGGCCTTTCTGAGATCACAGATACGCAGTATTTT

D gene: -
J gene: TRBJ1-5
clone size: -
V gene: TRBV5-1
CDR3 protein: CASRKGGGGGDQPQHF
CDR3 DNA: TGCGCCAGCAGGAAAGGGGGGGGCGGAGGGGATCAGCCCCAGCATTTT

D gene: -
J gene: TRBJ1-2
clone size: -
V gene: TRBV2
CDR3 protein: CASRGISDGPGHQSYGYTF
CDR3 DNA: TGTGCCAGCAGAGGTATCTCGGACGGGCCGGGACACCAATCTTATGGCTACACCTTC

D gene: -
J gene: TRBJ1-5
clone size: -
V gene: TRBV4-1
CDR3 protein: CASSQGKRQPQHF
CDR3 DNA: TGCGCCAGCAGCCAGGGGAAGCGGCAGCCCCAGCATTTT

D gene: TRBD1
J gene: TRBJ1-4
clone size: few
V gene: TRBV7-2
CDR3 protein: CASSSGSPGGEKLFF
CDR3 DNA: TGTGCCAGCAGCTCTGGTAGCCCAGGGGGTGAAAAACTGTTTTTT

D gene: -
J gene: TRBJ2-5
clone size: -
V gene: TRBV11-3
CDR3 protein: CASSPPEKETQYF
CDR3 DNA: TGTGCCAGCAGCCCCCCGGAGAAAGAGACCCAGTACTTC

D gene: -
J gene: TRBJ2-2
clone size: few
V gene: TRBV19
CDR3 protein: CASSIAQVSTGELFF
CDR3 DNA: TGTGCCAGTAGTATAGCGCAGGTCTCCACCGGGGAGCTGTTTTTT

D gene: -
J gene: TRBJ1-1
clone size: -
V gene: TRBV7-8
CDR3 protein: CASSLGPGYPIGEAFF
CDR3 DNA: TGTGCCAGCAGCTTAGGTCCGGGCTACCCCATAGGAGAAGCTTTCTTT

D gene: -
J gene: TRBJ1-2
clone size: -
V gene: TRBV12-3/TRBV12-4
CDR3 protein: CASSFAGRSGYTF
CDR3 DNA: TGTGCCAGCAGTTTTGCGGGCCGGAGTGGCTACACCTTC

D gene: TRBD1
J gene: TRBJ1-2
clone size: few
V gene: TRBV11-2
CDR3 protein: CASSRGGPGYGYTF
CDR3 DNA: TGTGCCAGCAGCCGAGGGGGCCCAGGCTATGGCTACACCTTC

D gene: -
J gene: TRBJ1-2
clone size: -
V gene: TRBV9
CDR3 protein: CASSVAPTGLYGYTF
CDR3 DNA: TGTGCCAGCAGCGTAGCTCCAACAGGGCTGTATGGCTACACCTTC

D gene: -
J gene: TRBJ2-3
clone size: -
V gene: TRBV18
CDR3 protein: CASSPSGERDTQYF
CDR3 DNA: TGTGCCAGCTCACCGTCAGGGGAGAGGGATACGCAGTATTTT

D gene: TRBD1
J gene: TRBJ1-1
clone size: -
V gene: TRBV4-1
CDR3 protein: CASSQDPDRVNTEAFF
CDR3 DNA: TGCGCCAGCAGCCAAGACCCGGACAGGGTGAACACTGAAGCTTTCTTT

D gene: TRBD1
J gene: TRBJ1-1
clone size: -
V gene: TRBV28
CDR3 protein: CASSPQGAPNTEAFF
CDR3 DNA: TGTGCCAGCAGCCCCCAGGGGGCACCGAACACTGAAGCTTTCTTT

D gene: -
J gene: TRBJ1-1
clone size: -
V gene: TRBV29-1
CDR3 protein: CSGGGQYDTEAFF
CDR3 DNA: TGCAGCGGGGGTGGACAGTACGACACTGAAGCTTTCTTT

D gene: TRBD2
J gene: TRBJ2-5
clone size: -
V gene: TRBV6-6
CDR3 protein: CASSPGTSGGRQTQYF
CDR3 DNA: TGTGCCAGCAGTCCTGGGACTAGCGGGGGGAGACAGACCCAGTACTTC

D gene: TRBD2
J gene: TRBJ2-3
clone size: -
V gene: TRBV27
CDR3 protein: CASRSRDYDTDTQYF
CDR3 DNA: TGTGCCAGCCGGAGCCGGGACTACGACACAGATACGCAGTATTTT

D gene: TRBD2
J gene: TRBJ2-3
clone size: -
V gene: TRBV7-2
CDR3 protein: CASSLDRGADTQYF
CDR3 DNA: TGTGCCAGCAGCTTAGATCGGGGGGCAGATACGCAGTATTTT

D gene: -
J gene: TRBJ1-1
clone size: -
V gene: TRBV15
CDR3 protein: CATSRDQTWTDEAFF
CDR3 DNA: TGTGCCACCAGCAGAGACCAGACGTGGACCGATGAAGCTTTCTTT

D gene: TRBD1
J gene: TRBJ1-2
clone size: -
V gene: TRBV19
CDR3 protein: CASRQDRDYGYTF
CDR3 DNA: TGTGCCAGTAGACAGGACAGGGACTATGGCTACACCTTC

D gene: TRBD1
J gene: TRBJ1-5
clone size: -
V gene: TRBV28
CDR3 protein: CASSSSTGAGQPQHF
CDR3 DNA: TGTGCCAGCAGTTCATCCACAGGGGCTGGACAGCCCCAGCATTTT

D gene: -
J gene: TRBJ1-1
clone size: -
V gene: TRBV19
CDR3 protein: CASTRPDAGSTEAFF
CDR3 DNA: TGTGCCAGTACCCGACCGGATGCAGGGAGCACTGAAGCTTTCTTT

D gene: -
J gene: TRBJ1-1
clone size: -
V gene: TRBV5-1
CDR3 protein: CASSLAGQRDTEAFF
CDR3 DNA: TGCGCCAGCAGCTTGGCCGGACAGCGAGACACTGAAGCTTTCTTT

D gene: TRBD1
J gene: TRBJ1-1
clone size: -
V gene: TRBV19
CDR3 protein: CASRPPGQRGSTEAFF
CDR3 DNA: TGTGCCAGTAGACCACCGGGACAGAGGGGAAGCACTGAAGCTTTCTTT

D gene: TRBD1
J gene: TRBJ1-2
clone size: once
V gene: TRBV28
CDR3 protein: CASSKQGVQRYGYTF
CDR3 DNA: TGTGCCAGCAGTAAACAGGGGGTACAGCGCTATGGCTACACCTTC

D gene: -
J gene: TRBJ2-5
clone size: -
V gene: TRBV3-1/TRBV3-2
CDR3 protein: CASSQSTGTQETQYF
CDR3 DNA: TGTGCCAGCAGCCAAAGCACCGGGACCCAAGAGACCCAGTACTTC

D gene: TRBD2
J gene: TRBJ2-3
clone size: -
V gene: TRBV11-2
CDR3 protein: CASSSIAGASTDTQYF
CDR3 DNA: TGTGCCAGCAGCTCTATAGCGGGGGCTAGCACAGATACGCAGTATTTT

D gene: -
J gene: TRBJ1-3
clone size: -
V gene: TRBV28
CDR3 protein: CASSLLRRNSGNTIYF
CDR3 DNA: TGTGCCAGCAGCCTCCTTAGACGCAACTCTGGAAACACCATATATTTT

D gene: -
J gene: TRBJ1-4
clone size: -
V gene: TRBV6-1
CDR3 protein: CASSEVLTGYGKLFF
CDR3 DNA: TGTGCCAGCAGTGAAGTATTGACAGGATATGGAAAACTGTTTTTT

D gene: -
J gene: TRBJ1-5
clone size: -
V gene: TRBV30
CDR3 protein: CAWSVAGAASNQPQHF
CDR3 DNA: TGTGCCTGGAGTGTAGCCGGGGCGGCAAGCAATCAGCCCCAGCATTTT

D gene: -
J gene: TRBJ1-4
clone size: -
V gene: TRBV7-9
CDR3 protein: CASSLGTAYEKLFF
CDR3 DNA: TGTGCCAGCAGCCTCGGGACGGCTTATGAAAAACTGTTTTTT

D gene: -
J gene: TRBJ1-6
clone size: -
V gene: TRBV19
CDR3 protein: CASSINQGASPLHF
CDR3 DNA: TGTGCCAGTAGTATTAACCAGGGAGCTTCACCCCTCCACTTT

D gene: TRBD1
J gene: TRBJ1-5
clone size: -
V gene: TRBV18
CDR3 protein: CASSPKQGSNQPQHF
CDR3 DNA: TGTGCCAGCTCACCGAAACAGGGGAGCAATCAGCCCCAGCATTTT

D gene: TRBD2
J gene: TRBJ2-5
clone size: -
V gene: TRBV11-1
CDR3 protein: CASSFSQLAAQYF
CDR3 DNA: TGTGCCAGCAGCTTTTCACAGCTAGCGGCCCAGTACTTC

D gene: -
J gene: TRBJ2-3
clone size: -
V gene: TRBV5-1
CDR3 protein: CASRDSGGSTDTQYF
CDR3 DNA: TGCGCCAGCAGGGACTCAGGGGGGAGCACAGATACGCAGTATTTT

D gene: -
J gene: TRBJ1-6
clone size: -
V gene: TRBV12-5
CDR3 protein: CASDRWDQSGPIYYNSSLHF
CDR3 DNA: TGTGCTAGTGATCGCTGGGACCAATCAGGCCCAATCTATTATAATTCATCCCTCCACTTT

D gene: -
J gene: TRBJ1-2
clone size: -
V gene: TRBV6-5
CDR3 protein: CATKSYPPGDYGYTF
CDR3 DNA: TGTGCCACCAAATCCTACCCCCCAGGGGACTATGGCTACACCTTC

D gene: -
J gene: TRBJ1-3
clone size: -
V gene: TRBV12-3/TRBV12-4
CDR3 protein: CASTSGGNTIYF
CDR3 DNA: TGTGCCAGCACCTCGGGTGGAAACACCATATATTTT

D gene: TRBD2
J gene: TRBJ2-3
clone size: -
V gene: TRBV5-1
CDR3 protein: CASSSRTSSTDTQYF
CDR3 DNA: TGCGCCAGCAGCTCCCGGACTAGTTCCACAGATACGCAGTATTTT

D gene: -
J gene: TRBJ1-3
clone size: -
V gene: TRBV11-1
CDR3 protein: CASSHRPPFSGNTIYF
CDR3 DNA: TGTGCCAGCAGCCACCGACCGCCATTCTCTGGAAACACCATATATTTT

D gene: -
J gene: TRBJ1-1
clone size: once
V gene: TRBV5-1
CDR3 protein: CASSFNSGGSPSKAFF
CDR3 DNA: TGCGCCAGCAGCTTTAACTCCGGGGGGAGCCCGAGTAAAGCTTTCTTT

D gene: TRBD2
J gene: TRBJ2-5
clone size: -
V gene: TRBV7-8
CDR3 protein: CASSLVTSGAQETQYF
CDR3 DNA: TGTGCCAGCAGCTTAGTAACTAGCGGGGCTCAAGAGACCCAGTACTTC

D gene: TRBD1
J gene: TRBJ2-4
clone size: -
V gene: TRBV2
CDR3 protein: CASSEDRAKNIQYF
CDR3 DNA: TGTGCCAGCAGTGAGGACAGGGCCAAAAACATTCAGTACTTC

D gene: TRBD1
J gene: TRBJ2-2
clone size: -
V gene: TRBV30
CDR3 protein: CAWSEDRGPLELFF
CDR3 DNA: TGTGCCTGGAGTGAGGACAGGGGGCCTCTTGAGCTGTTTTTT

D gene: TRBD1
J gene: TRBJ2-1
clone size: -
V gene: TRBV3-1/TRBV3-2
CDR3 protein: CASSLQGASYNEQFF
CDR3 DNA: TGTGCCAGCAGCTTACAGGGGGCATCCTACAATGAGCAGTTCTTC

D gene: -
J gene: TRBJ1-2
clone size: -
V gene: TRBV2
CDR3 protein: CASSTSYLDAYGYTF
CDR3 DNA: TGTGCCAGCAGCACCTCTTACCTAGACGCGTATGGCTACACCTTC

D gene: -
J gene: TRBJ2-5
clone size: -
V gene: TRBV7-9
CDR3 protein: CASSRQRTNEETQYF
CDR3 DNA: TGTGCCAGCAGCCGCCAGAGGACAAATGAAGAGACCCAGTACTTC

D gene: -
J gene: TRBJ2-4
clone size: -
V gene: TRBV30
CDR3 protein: CAWSVSERGFMNIQYF
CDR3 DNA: TGTGCCTGGAGTGTATCGGAACGTGGGTTCATGAACATTCAGTACTTC

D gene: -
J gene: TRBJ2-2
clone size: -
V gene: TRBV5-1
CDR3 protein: CASSLVAGTGELFF
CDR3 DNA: TGCGCCAGCAGCTTGGTGGCGGGGACCGGGGAGCTGTTTTTT

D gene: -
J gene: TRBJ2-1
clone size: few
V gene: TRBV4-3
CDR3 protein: CASSQEILKNEQFF
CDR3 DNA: TGCGCCAGCAGCCAAGAAATACTAAAGAATGAGCAGTTCTTC